Here is one T cell receptor beta chain with its context. The antigen is undetermined. Germline values: CDR1 SGHNT, CDR2 YYREEE (reference sequence). Trimming pared 2 bases from V and 4 bases from J, leaving 7 bases between. The length of the CDR3 is 13 residues. These data are taken from a study of shared clonotypes between healthy human individuals. Study summary: Each donor contributed plates that comprised three CD4 naive, three CD4 memory, two CD8 naive and one CD8 memory.

The data were produced by immunoSEQ multiplex PCR, yet TCRdb's version contains in-frame clones alone and is incomplete. The sample lists about 820,000 clones; around 92% were seen once. CD45RO-negative CD8 cells positively selected for CCR7 made up the naive population, which excluded terminally differentiated effector memory CD45RA+ cells. The study, taken as a whole, reports: Sharing across four donors was highest in naive CD4 (roughly 5%) and lowest in memory CD8 (roughly 0.4%).

Sequencing used naive CD8+ T cells sorted from blood. The rearrangement joins TRBV5-4 to TRBJ2-1; D gene unclear. The TCR comes from a man aged 25-40 years in good health. CDR3 sequence reads: CASSLGQYNEQFF. DNA for the CDR3: TGTGCCAGCAGCTTAGGGCAATACAATGAGCAGTTCTTC. The variable domain in full, completed from reference TRBV5-4 and TRBJ2-1, reads ETGVTQSPTHLIKTRGQQVTLRCSSQSGHNTVSWYQQALGQGPQFIFQYYREEENGRGNFPPRFSGLQFPNYSSELNVNALELDDSALYLCASSLGQYNEQFFGPGTRLTVL.